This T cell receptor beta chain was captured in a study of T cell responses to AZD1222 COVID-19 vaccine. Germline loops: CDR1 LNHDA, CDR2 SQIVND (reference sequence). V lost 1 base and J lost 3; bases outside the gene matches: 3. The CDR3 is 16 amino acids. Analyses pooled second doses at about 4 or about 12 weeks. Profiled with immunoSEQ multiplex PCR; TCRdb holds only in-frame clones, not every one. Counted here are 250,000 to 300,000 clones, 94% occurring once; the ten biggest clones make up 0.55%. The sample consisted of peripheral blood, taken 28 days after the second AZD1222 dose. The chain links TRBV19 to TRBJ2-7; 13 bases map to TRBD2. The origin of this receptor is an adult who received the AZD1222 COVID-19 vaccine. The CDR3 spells CASSIAGLAGIYEQYF. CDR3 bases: TGTGCCAGTAGTATAGCGGGACTAGCGGGAATCTACGAGCAGTACTTC.